The 18 T cell receptor beta chains below were found in one sample sequenced in a study of T cells after yellow fever vaccination. TCRdb reanalysed the 5' RACE reads using MiXCR and keeps one entry per CDR3 protein. The table records 500,000 to 650,000 distinct CDR3 sequences, 9% to 15% of them present only once. Sequenced material: PBMCs, taken on the day of the yellow fever booster vaccination. These TCRs come from a young man who received the YFV17D yellow fever vaccine.

The genes are TRBV7-9 and TRBJ2-6; D unclear. Germline lookup yields CDR1 SEHNR and CDR2 FQNEAQ (reference sequence). The V end lost 1 base, the J end lost 0 bases, and 7 bases lay between the germline ends. The CDR3 runs to 16 residues. The CDR3 sequence: CASSLEGYSGANVLTF. In DNA, the CDR3 is TGTGCCAGCAGCTTAGAAGGGTACTCTGGGGCCAACGTCCTGACTTTC.

This clonotype was seen a few times. One base away lies a much larger clone, so this may be a sequencing read error. The rearrangement joins TRBV9 to TRBJ1-3; D call uncertain. Per the germline V gene, CDR1 is SGDLS and CDR2 is YYNGEE. The CDR3 is 14 residues long. V lost 4 bases, J lost 0 bases, and 8 bases lay in between. The CDR3 bases are TGTGCCAGCAGCCCCCCTGACTCTGGAAACACCATATATTTT. Translation gives CASSPPDSGNTIYF.

The rearrangement links TRBV30 to TRBJ2-7; no firm D call. The germline V gene encodes CDR1 GTSNPN and CDR2 SVGIG (reference sequence). The germline V and J ends were trimmed by 2 bases and 4 bases, with 12 bases remaining between them. The CDR3 sequence is 13 residues long. CDR3 loop: CAWSLLGGYEQYF. Written as DNA, the CDR3 is TGTGCCTGGAGTTTGTTGGGTGGTTACGAGCAGTACTTC.

The gene calls are TRBV7-6 and TRBJ2-7; D is perhaps TRBD1 (6 bases). V was shortened by 2 bases and J by 7 bases, with 15 bases between the two germline ends. The CDR3 sequence is 14 residues long. Looked up from germline, CDR1 is SGHVS and CDR2 is FNYEAQ. The CDR3: CASSLQGNVREQYF. DNA for the CDR3: TGTGCCAGCAGCTTACAGGGGAATGTGAGGGAGCAGTACTTC.

This clonotype was recorded many times. The rearrangement links TRBV7-8 to TRBJ2-1; 7 positions agree with TRBD2. V lost 5 bases, J lost 11 bases, and 9 bases stayed unmatched. The CDR3 covers 13 residues. Germline CDR1 SGHVS, CDR2 FQNEAQ. CDR3 nucleotide sequence: TGTGCCAGCAGCCTCCGACTAGCCGGCCAGCAGTTCTTC. Protein sequence: CASSLRLAGQQFF.

This clonotype was counted at least ten times. This rearrangement joins TRBV28 to TRBJ2-1, with 8 bases identical to TRBD1. Per the germline V gene, CDR1 is MDHEN and CDR2 is SYDVKM. There are 14 residues in the CDR3. The V segment lost 6 bases and the J segment 4 bases; nucleotides outside the gene matches: 5. Written as DNA, the CDR3 is TGTGCCAGCAGCGACAGGGGCGTTTACAATGAGCAGTTCTTC. Translating gives CASSDRGVYNEQFF. The complete variable domain, with remaining parts taken from reference TRBV28 and TRBJ2-1, reads DVKVTQSSRYLVKRTGEKVFLECVQDMDHENMFWYRQDPGLGLRLIYFSYDVKMKEKGDIPEGYSVSREKKERFSLILESASTNQTSMYLCASSDRGVYNEQFFGPGTRLTVL.

The rearrangement links TRBV28 to TRBJ2-1, with a possible D match to TRBD2 (5 bases). Trimming shortened V by 5 bases and J by 5 bases, and 19 bases separated the two germline ends. The CDR3 sequence is 16 residues long. The V gene's germline CDR1 is MDHEN and CDR2 SYDVKM. CDR3: CASSPYGWRIHNEQFF. The CDR3 nucleotides are TGTGCCAGCAGTCCGTATGGTTGGAGGATACACAATGAGCAGTTCTTC.

The gene calls are TRBV7-9 and TRBJ1-3; no clear D gene. The CDR3 has 16 amino acids. V lost 2 bases, J lost 0 bases, and 11 bases lay in between. From germline, CDR1 is SEHNR and CDR2 FQNEAQ (reference sequence). CDR3 bases: TGTGCCAGCAGCTTACCCCCGGGAGGCTCTGGAAACACCATATATTTT. This gives the protein CASSLPPGGSGNTIYF.

Concerning this clonotype itself: A much larger clone differs by one base, so this may be a read error. The genes are TRBV28 and TRBJ2-7, with 9 bases that match TRBD1. This CDR3 has 14 amino acids. Looked up from germline, CDR1 is MDHEN and CDR2 is SYDVKM. The DNA of the CDR3 is TGTACCAGCAGTTGGGGGACAGGGCGAAACGAGCAGTACTTC. Its protein product is CTSSWGTGRNEQYF. The full variable domain, in which reference TRBV28 and TRBJ2-7 provide the parts outside the CDR3, is DVKVTQSSRYLVKRTGEKVFLECVQDMDHENMFWYRQDPGLGLRLIYFSYDVKMKEKGDIPEGYSVSREKKERFSLILESASTNQTSMYLCTSSWGTGRNEQYFGPGTRLTVT.

This chain joins TRBV10-3 and TRBJ2-7; TRBD1 matches 8 bases. Trimming removed 10 bases from V and 6 bases from J; junction bases left unmatched: 14. The CDR3 extends over 14 amino acids. Germline CDR1 ENHRY, CDR2 SYGVKD. The CDR3 bases are TGTGCCACCACTACCGACAGGGGCCACCTCGAGCAGTACTTC. As protein: CATTTDRGHLEQYF.

This clonotype has just a few counts. This chain connects TRBV27 to TRBJ2-5; 9 bases are a match to TRBD1. CDR1 is MNHEY, CDR2 SMNVEV, per germline (reference sequence). J gave up 5 bases and V 1 base, and 5 bases lay outside the gene matches. This CDR3 contains 15 residues. The CDR3 protein is CASSLWGTGRETQYF. The CDR3 coding sequence is TGTGCCAGCAGTTTATGGGGGACAGGGCGGGAGACCCAGTACTTC.

This clonotype was counted a few times. The chain employs TRBV14 and TRBJ2-3, with TRBD2 as a possible D gene (6 bases). CDR3 length: 17 amino acids. In germline, CDR1 is SGHDN, CDR2 FVKESK. The V gene lost 2 bases and the J gene lost 0 bases, with 15 bases spanning the gap. Here the CDR3 reads CASSQRFGSRSTDTQYF. Written as DNA, the CDR3 is TGTGCCAGCAGCCAACGGTTCGGGAGTAGAAGCACAGATACGCAGTATTTT.

This chain links TRBV20-1 with TRBJ2-1; TRBD2 matches at 8 bases. The junction had 13 bases not matched to a gene; V was cut back by 5 bases and J by 7 bases. This CDR3 has 15 amino acids. CDR1 is DFQATT, CDR2 SNEGSKA, per germline (reference sequence). The CDR3 loop reads CSAPRALAGLNEQFF. Written as DNA, the CDR3 is TGCAGTGCTCCTCGGGCTTTAGCGGGATTGAATGAGCAGTTCTTC.

This clonotype has just a few counts. V gene TRBV5-1 combines with J gene TRBJ1-1, with 7 bases aligning to TRBD1. The V segment lost 6 bases and the J segment 0 bases; nucleotides outside the gene matches: 5. The germline CDR1 and CDR2 sequences are SGHRS and YFSETQ. The CDR3 loop spans 14 amino acids. CDR3 sequence: CASNPGQMNTEAFF. The CDR3 DNA reads TGCGCCAGCAATCCGGGACAGATGAACACTGAAGCTTTCTTT.

V is TRBV30 and J is TRBJ1-2; D not certain. V was cut by 7 bases and J by 4 bases, with 16 bases left in between. Germline CDR1 reads GTSNPN; CDR2 reads SVGIG (reference sequence). This CDR3 contains 13 residues. The CDR3 protein is CASQTGWVYGYTF. The CDR3 region has the DNA TGTGCCTCCCAAACCGGGTGGGTCTATGGCTACACCTTC.

This sequence joins TRBV28 and TRBJ2-6, with a weak D call TRBD1 (6 bases). The CDR3 covers 18 residues. Trimming pared 7 bases from V and 0 bases from J, leaving 19 bases between. From germline, CDR1 is MDHEN and CDR2 SYDVKM. The CDR3 bases are TGTGCCAGCACCGCCCCTCCCGGGACAAGCTCTGGGGCCAACGTCCTGACTTTC. As protein: CASTAPPGTSSGANVLTF. The whole variable domain, remainder taken from reference TRBV28 and TRBJ2-6, is DVKVTQSSRYLVKRTGEKVFLECVQDMDHENMFWYRQDPGLGLRLIYFSYDVKMKEKGDIPEGYSVSREKKERFSLILESASTNQTSMYLCASTAPPGTSSGANVLTFGAGSRLTVL.

The genes are TRBV6-1 and TRBJ1-6, with 9 bases lining up with TRBD1. Germline V lookup: CDR1 MNHNS, CDR2 SASEGT. The J segment lost 10 bases and the V segment lost 6 bases, leaving 7 bases of the junction unmatched. The CDR3 runs to 14 residues. Here the CDR3 reads CASRGQGIGSPLHF. In DNA form, the CDR3 reads TGTGCCAGCAGAGGACAGGGGATCGGGTCACCCCTCCACTTT.

This clonotype was picked up a small number of times. V is TRBV29-1 and J is TRBJ1-3; D not certain. CDR1 and CDR2 from the germline V gene are SQVTM and ANQGSEA. This CDR3 has 13 residues. With 4 bases removed from V and 0 bases from J, the gap between germline ends came to 7 bases. CDR3 amino acids: CSVGGSSGNTIYF. As DNA, the CDR3 is TGCAGCGTTGGAGGGAGCTCTGGAAACACCATATATTTT.